This T cell receptor beta chain was captured in a study of blood T cell repertoires in COVID-19. At the level of the study: Sample material is recorded as cDNA or gDNA derived from T cells, B-cell-depleted T cells, or PBMCs.

The CDR3 has 16 amino acids. CDR1 ENHRY and CDR2 SYGVKD come from the germline V gene. The V gene end was trimmed by 4 bases and the J gene end by 9 bases; junction bases not matched to a gene: 12. Original processing methods: Using reference gene primer amplification, nucleated cell counts were estimated. Some clones are missing from TCRdb's copy, which holds only in-frame ones; the method was immunoSEQ multiplex PCR. From that table come the V and J calls and clone size; the DNA was used to work out D and trimming. The sample holds more than 95,000 clones, about three quarters seen once. Sequencing was carried out using peripheral blood. This sequence originates from a woman between 65 and 79 years old with acute or convalescent COVID-19. The chain has TRBV10-3 and TRBJ2-1, with TRBD1 matching 10 bases. The CDR3, as DNA: TGTGCCATCAGTGCGATGGGACAGGGGCAATCCAGTGAGCAGTTCTTC. Translation: CAISAMGQGQSSEQFF.